This T cell receptor beta chain is drawn from a study of PD-1 blockade in classical Hodgkin lymphoma. The overall study: Every 2 weeks, patients got 3 mg/kg intravenous nivolumab. Study outcomes and limitations: Unlike CD8+ TCR diversity, which did not rise significantly by C4D1, CD4+ TCR diversity did.

Generated by immunoSEQ multiplex PCR, the TCRdb table keeps only in-frame clones and is missing some. Of 10,000 to 15,000 clones detected, about 90% appear once; the ten largest clones hold more than 0.4%. V shed 5 bases and J 15 bases; nucleotides not matched to a gene: 6. The CDR3 loop spans 11 amino acids. Germline V gene sequence: CDR1 SEHNR, CDR2 FQNEAQ (reference sequence). This clone showed up just a few times. As yet, its antigen is unknown. Every patient experienced relapse after autologous stem cell transplantation, and brentuximab vedotin exposure varied. The study purified CD4+ T cells from thawed PBMCs using magnetic negative selection. Best responses were complete response, partial response or progressive disease.

The sample was CD4+ T cells from blood, taken at baseline. The chain has TRBV7-9 and TRBJ2-3, with 9 bases aligning to TRBD2. This sequence was found in a human donor with classical Hodgkin lymphoma. CDR3 sequence reads: CASSRSGGDYF. CDR3 DNA: TGTGCCAGCAGCCGTAGCGGGGGAGATTATTTT.